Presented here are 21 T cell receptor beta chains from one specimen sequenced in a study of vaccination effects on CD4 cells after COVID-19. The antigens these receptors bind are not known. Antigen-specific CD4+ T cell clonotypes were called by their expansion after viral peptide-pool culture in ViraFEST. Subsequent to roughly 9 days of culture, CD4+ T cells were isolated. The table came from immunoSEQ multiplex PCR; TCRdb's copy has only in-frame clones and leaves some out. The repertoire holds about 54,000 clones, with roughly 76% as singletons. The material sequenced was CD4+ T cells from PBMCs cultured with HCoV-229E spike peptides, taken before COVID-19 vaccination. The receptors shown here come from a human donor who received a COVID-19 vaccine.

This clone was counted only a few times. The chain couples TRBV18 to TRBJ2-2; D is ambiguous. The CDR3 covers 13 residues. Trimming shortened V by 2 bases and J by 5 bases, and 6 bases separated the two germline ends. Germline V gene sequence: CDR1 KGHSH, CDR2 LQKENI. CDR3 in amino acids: CASSPIRTGELFF. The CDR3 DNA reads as TGTGCCAGCTCACCAATCCGGACCGGGGAGCTGTTTTTT.

CDR3 region: CSAGGGFNEKLFF. CDR3 bases: TGCAGCGCTGGGGGAGGGTTCAATGAAAAACTGTTTTTT. J is TRBJ1-4 and V is TRBV29-1; a possible D gene is TRBD1 (5 bases). Deletions cut 7 bases from V and 5 bases from J, with 14 bases between. The V gene's germline CDR1 is SQVTM and CDR2 ANQGSEA. The CDR3 extends over 13 amino acids.

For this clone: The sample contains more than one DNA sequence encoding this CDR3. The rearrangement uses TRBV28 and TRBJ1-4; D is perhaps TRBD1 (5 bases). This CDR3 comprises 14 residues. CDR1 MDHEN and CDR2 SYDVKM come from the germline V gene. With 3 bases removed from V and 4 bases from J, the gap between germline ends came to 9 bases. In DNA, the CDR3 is TGTGCCAGCAGTTTCCGGGGGGGTAATGAAAAACTGTTTTTT. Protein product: CASSFRGGNEKLFF. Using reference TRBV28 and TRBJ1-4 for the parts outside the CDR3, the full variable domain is DVKVTQSSRYLVKRTGEKVFLECVQDMDHENMFWYRQDPGLGLRLIYFSYDVKMKEKGDIPEGYSVSREKKERFSLILESASTNQTSMYLCASSFRGGNEKLFFGSGTQLSVL.

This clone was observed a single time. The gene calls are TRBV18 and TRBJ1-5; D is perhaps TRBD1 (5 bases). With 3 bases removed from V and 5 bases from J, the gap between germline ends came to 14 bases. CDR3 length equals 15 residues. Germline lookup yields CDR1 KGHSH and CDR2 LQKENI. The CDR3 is CASSPEGRGYQPQHF. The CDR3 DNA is TGTGCCAGCTCACCTGAAGGACGGGGGTATCAGCCCCAGCATTTT. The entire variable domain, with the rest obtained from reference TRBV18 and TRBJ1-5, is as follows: NAGVMQNPRHLVRRRGQEARLRCSPMKGHSHVYWYRQLPEEGLKFMVYLQKENIIDESGMPKERFSAEFPKEGPSILRIQQVVRGDSAAYFCASSPEGRGYQPQHFGDGTRLSIL.

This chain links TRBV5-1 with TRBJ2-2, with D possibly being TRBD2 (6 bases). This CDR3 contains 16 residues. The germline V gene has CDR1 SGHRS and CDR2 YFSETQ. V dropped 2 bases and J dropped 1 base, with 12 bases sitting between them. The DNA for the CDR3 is TGCGCCAGCAGCTTTTCGGGGGTCGGGAACACCGGGGAGCTGTTTTTT. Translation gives CASSFSGVGNTGELFF.

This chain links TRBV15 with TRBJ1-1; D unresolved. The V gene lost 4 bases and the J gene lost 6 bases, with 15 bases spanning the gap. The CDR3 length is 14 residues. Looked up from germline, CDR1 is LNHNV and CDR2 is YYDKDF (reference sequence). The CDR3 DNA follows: TGTGCCACCAGCAATCCAGGAGGTAATGCTGAAGCTTTCTTT. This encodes CATSNPGGNAEAFF.

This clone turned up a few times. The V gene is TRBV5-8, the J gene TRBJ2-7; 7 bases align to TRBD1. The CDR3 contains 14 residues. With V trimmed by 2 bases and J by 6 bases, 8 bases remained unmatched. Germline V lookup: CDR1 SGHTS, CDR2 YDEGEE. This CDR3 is CASSFRDSLGEQYV. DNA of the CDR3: TGTGCCAGCAGCTTTCGGGACAGCCTCGGCGAGCAGTACGTC.

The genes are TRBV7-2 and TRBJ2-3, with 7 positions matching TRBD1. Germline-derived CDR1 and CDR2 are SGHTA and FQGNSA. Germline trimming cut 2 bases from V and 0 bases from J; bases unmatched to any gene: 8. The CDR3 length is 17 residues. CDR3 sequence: CASSLRGPGQSTDTQYF. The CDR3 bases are TGTGCCAGCAGCTTAAGGGGGCCGGGACAGAGCACAGATACGCAGTATTTT. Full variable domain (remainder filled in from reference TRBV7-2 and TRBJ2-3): GAGVSQSPSNKVTEKGKDVELRCDPISGHTALYWYRQSLGQGLEFLIYFQGNSAPDKSGLPSDRFSAERTGGSVSTLTIQRTQQEDSAVYLCASSLRGPGQSTDTQYFGPGTRLTVL.

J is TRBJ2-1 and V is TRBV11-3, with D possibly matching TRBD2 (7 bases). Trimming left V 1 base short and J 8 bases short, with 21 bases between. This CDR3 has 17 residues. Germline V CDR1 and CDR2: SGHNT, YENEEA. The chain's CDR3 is CASSLGFGRQGRDEQFF. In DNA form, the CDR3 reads TGTGCCAGCAGCTTAGGCTTCGGGCGGCAGGGGAGGGATGAGCAGTTCTTC. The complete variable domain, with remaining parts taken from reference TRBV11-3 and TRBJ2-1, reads EAGVVQSPRYKIIEKKQPVAFWCNPISGHNTLYWYLQNLGQGPELLIRYENEEAVDDSQLPKDRFSAERLKGVDSTLKIQPAELGDSAVYLCASSLGFGRQGRDEQFFGPGTRLTVL.

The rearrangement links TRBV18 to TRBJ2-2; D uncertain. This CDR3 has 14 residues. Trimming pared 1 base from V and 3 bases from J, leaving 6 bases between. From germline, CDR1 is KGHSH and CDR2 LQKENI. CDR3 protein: CASSPRMDTGELFF. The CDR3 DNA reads TGTGCCAGCTCACCACGTATGGACACCGGGGAGCTGTTTTTT.

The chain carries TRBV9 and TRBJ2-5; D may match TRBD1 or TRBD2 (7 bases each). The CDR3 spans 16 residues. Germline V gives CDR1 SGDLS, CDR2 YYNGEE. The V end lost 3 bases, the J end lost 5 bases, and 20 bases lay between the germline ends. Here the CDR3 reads CASSAGGGGGMETQYF. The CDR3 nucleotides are TGTGCCAGCAGCGCCGGAGGGGGCGGGGGCATGGAGACCCAGTACTTC.

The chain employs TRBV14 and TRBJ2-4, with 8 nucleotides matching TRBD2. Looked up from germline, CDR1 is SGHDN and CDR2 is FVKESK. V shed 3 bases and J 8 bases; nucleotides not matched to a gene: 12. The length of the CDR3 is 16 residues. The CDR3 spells CASSQPAGAGADIQYF. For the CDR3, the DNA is TGTGCCAGCAGCCAGCCCGCAGGAGCGGGGGCGGACATTCAGTACTTC.

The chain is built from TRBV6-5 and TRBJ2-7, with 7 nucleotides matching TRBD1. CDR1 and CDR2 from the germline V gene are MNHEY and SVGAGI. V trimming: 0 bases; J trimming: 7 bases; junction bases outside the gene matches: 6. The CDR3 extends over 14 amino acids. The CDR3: CASSYSRGRGEQYV. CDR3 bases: TGTGCCAGCAGTTACTCGAGGGGGCGAGGTGAGCAGTACGTC.

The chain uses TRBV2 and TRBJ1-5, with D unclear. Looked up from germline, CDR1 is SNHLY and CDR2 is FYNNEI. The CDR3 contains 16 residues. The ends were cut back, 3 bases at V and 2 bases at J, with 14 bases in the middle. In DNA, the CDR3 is TGTGCCAGCAGTGAGCGTGGGAGGACCCGCAATCAGCCCCAGCATTTT. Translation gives CASSERGRTRNQPQHF.

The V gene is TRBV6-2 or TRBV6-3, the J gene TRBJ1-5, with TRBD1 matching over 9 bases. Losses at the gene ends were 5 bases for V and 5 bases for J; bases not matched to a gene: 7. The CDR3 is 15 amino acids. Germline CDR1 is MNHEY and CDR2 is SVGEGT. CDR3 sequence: CASSPRQGVYQPQHF. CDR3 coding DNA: TGTGCCAGCAGTCCGAGACAGGGGGTCTATCAGCCCCAGCATTTT.

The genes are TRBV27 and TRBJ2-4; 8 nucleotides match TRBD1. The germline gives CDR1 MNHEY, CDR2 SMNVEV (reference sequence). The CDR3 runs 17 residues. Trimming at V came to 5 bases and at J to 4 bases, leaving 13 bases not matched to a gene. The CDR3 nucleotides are TGTGCCAGCAGTGCGAAAATAGGACAGGGCATTAAAAACATTCAGTACTTC. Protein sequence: CASSAKIGQGIKNIQYF.

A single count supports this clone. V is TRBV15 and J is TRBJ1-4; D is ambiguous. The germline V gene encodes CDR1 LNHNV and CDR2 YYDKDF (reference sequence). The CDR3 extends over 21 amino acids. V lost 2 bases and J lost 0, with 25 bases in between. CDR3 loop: CATSRHKMKGLSFSTNEKLFF. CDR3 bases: TGTGCCACCAGCAGACATAAAATGAAAGGACTCTCTTTTTCAACTAATGAAAAACTGTTTTTT. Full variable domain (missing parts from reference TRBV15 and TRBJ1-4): DAMVIQNPRYQVTQFGKPVTLSCSQTLNHNVMYWYQQKSSQAPKLLFHYYDKDFNNEADTPDNFQSRRPNTSFCFLDIRSPGLGDTAMYLCATSRHKMKGLSFSTNEKLFFGSGTQLSVL.

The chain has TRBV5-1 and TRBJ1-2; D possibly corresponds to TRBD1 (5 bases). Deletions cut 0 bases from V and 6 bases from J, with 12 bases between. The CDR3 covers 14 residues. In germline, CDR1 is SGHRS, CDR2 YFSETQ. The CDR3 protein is CASSLGLGGNGYTF. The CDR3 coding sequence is TGCGCCAGCAGCTTGGGGCTGGGGGGGAATGGCTACACCTTC.

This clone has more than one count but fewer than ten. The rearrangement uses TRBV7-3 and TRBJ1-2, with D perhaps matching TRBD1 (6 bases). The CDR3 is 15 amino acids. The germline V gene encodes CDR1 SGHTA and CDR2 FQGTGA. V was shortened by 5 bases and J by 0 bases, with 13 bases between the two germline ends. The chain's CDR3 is CASSLQGGANYGYTF. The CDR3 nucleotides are TGTGCCAGCAGCCTACAGGGAGGAGCTAACTATGGCTACACCTTC.

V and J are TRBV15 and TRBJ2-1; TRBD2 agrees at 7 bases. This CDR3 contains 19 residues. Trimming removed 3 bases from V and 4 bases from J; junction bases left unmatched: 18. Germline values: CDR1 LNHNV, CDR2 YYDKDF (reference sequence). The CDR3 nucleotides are TGTGCCACCAGCAGTGGCATTGGAAGCGGGGATAGACTTTACAATGAGCAGTTCTTC. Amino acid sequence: CATSSGIGSGDRLYNEQFF.

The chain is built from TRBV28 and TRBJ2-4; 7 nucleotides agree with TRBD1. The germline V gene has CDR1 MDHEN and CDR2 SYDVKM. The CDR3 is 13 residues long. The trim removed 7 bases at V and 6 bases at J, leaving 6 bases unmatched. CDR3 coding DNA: TGTGCCAGCACCATGACAGGGACAAACATTCAGTACTTC. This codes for CASTMTGTNIQYF. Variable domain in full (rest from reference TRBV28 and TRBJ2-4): DVKVTQSSRYLVKRTGEKVFLECVQDMDHENMFWYRQDPGLGLRLIYFSYDVKMKEKGDIPEGYSVSREKKERFSLILESASTNQTSMYLCASTMTGTNIQYFGAGTRLSVL.